This paragraph covers one T cell receptor (beta chain) sequence. Method: immunoSEQ multiplex PCR; TCRdb's copy keeps in-frame clones and lacks some. The repertoire holds around 64,000 clones, around 90% seen once, with around 5.1% in the top ten. This sample is drawn from a study of control samples from healthy donors and cancer patients. The CDR3 has 15 residues. V dropped 1 base and J dropped 2 bases, with 12 bases sitting between them. CDR1 and CDR2 from the germline V gene are SGHRS and YFSETQ. This clonotype was sampled from a man in his sixties with colorectal cancer. The gene calls are TRBV5-1 and TRBJ1-2; D call uncertain. Sample: PBMCs. The CDR3 here is CASSLKVAGNYGYTF. The CDR3, as DNA: TGCGCCAGCAGCTTGAAAGTGGCCGGGAACTATGGCTACACCTTC.